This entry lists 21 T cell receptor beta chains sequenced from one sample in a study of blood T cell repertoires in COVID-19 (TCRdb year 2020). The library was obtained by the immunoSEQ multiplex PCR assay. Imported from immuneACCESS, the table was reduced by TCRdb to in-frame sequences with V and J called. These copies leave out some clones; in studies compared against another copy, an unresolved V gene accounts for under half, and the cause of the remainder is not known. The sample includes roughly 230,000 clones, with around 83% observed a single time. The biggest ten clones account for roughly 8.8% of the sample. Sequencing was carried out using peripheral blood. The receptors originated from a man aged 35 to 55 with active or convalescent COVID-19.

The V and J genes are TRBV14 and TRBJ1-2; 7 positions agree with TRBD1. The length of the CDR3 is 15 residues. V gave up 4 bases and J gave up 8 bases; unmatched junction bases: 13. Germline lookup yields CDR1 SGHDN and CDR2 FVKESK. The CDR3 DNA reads TGTGCCAGCAGCCGAAGACAGGGCTCTGTGGGCGGCTACACCTTC. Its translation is CASSRRQGSVGGYTF.

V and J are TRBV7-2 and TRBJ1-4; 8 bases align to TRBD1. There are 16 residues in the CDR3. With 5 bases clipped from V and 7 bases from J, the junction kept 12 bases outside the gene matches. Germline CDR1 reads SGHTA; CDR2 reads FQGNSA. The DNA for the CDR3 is TGTGCCAGCAGCCTCTCCCCGGACAGGGTCGTTGAAAAACTGTTTTTT. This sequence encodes CASSLSPDRVVEKLFF.

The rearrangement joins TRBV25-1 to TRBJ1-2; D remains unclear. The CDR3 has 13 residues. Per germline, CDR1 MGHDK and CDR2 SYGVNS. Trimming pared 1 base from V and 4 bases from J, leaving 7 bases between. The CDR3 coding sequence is TGTGCCAGCAGTGAATGGGCGGGCTATGGCTACACCTTC. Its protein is CASSEWAGYGYTF.

The CDR3 region is CASRDRDSYEQYF. In DNA form, the CDR3 reads TGTGCCAGCAGGGACAGGGATTCCTACGAGCAGTACTTC. V and J are TRBV5-8 and TRBJ2-7; 8 bases match TRBD1. Germline CDR1 and CDR2: SGHTS and YDEGEE. V shed 5 bases and J 1 base; nucleotides not matched to a gene: 2. CDR3 size: 13 residues.

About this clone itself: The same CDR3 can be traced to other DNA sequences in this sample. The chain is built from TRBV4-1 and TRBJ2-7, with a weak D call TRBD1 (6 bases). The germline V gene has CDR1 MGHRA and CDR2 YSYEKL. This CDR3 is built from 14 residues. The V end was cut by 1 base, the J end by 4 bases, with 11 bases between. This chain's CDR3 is CASSQGAGAYEQYF. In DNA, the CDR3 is TGCGCCAGCAGCCAAGGGGCAGGGGCGTACGAGCAGTACTTC.

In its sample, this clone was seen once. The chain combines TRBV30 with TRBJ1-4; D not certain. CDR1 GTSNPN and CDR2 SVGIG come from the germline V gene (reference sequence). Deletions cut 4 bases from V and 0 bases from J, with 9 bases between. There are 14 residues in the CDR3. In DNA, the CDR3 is TGTGCCTGGACCTCAAGAGCAACTAATGAAAAACTGTTTTTT. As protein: CAWTSRATNEKLFF. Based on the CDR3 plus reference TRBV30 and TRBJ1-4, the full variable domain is SQTIHQWPATLVQPVGSPLSLECTVEGTSNPNLYWYRQAAGRGLQLLFYSVGIGQISSEVPQNLSASRPQDRQFILSSKKLLLSDSGFYLCAWTSRATNEKLFFGSGTQLSVL.

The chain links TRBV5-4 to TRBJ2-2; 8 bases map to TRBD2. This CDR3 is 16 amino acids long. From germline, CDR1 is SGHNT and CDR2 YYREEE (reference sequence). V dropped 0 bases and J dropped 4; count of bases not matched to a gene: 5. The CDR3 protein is CASSLVVAGGTGELFF. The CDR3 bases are TGTGCCAGCAGCTTGGTAGTCGCGGGGGGCACCGGGGAGCTGTTTTTT.

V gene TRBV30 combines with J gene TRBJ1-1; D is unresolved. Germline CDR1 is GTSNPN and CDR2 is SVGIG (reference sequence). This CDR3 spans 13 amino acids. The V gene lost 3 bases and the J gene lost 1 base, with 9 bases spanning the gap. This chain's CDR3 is CAWRRDENTEAFF. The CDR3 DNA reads TGTGCCTGGAGGCGCGATGAGAACACTGAAGCTTTCTTT.

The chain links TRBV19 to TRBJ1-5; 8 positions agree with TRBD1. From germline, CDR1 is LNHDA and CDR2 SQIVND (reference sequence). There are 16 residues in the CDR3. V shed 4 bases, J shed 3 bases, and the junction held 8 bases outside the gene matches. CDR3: CASSTETGDNNQPQHF. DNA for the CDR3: TGTGCCAGTAGTACAGAGACAGGGGATAACAATCAGCCCCAGCATTTT.

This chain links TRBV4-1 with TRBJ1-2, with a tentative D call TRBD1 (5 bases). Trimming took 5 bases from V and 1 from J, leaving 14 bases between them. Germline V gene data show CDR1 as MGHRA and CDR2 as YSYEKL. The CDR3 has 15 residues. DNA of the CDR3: TGCGCCAGCAGCAGGACACTGACAGATAACTATGGCTACACCTTC. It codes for CASSRTLTDNYGYTF.

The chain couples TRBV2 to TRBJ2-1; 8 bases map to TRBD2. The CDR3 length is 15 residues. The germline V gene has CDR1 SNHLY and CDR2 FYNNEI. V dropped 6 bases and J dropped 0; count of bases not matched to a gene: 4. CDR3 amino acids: CASRERGTSYNEQFF. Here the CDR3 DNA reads TGTGCCAGCAGGGAGCGGGGGACCTCCTACAATGAGCAGTTCTTC.

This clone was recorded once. The CDR3 is CASYRGIGTEAFF. For the CDR3, the DNA is TGTGCCAGCTACAGGGGGATAGGCACTGAAGCTTTCTTT. V is TRBV27 and J is TRBJ1-1, with 8 bases that match TRBD1. Trimming took 8 bases from V and 4 from J; bases not matched to a gene: 6. The CDR3 sequence is 13 residues long. The germline CDR1 and CDR2 sequences are MNHEY and SMNVEV (reference sequence).

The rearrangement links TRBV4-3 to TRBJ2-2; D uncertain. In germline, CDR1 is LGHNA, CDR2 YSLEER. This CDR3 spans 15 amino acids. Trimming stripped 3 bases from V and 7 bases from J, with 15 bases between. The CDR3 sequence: CASSQEGMRGGELFF. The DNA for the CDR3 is TGCGCCAGCAGCCAGGAAGGCATGAGAGGCGGGGAGCTGTTTTTT.

The CDR3 sequence: CASSLVGGEGGYTF. CDR3 nucleotides: TGTGCCAGCAGCTTAGTCGGGGGTGAGGGAGGCTACACCTTC. The chain links TRBV11-3 to TRBJ1-2, with TRBD1 as a possible D gene (5 bases). The V gene lost 1 base and the J gene lost 8 bases, with 14 bases spanning the gap. This CDR3 comprises 14 residues. CDR1 and CDR2 (germline): SGHNT, YENEEA.

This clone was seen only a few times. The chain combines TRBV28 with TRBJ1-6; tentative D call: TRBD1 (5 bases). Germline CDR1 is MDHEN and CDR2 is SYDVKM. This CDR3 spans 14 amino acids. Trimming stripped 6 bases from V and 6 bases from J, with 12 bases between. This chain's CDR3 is CASRPQGRNSPLHF. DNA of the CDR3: TGTGCCAGCAGGCCCCAGGGTCGTAATTCACCCCTCCACTTT.

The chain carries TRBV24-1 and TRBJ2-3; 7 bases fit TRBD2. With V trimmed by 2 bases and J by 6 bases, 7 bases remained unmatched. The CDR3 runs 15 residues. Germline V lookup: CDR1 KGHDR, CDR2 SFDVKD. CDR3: CATSDSRLAHDTQYF. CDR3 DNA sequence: TGTGCCACCAGTGATTCGCGACTAGCACATGATACGCAGTATTTT.

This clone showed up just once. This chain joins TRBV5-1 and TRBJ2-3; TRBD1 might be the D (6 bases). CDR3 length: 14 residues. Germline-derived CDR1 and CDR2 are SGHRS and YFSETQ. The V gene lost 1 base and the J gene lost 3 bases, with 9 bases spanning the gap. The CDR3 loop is CASSLRQGTDTQYF. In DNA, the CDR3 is TGCGCCAGCAGCTTGCGCCAGGGGACAGATACGCAGTATTTT.

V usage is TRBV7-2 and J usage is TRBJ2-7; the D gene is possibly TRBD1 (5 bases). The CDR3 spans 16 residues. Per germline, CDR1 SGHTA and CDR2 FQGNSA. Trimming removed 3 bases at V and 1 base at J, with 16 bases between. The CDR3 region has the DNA TGTGCCAGCAGCTTCCCTCAAGGGGTGGTTTCCTACGAGCAGTACTTC. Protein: CASSFPQGVVSYEQYF.

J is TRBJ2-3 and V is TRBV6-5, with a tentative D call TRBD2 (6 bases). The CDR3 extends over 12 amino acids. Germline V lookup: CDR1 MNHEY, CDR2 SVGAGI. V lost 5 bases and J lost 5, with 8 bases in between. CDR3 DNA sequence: TGTGCCAGCAGTCGGACTATAGATACGCAGTATTTT. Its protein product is CASSRTIDTQYF.

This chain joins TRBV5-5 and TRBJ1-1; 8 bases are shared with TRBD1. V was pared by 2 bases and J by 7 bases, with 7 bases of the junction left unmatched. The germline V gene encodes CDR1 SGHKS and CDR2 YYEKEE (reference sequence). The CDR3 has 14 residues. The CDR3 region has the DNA TGTGCCAGCAGCTTTCGGACAGGGACGTTTGAAGCTTTCTTT. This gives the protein CASSFRTGTFEAFF.

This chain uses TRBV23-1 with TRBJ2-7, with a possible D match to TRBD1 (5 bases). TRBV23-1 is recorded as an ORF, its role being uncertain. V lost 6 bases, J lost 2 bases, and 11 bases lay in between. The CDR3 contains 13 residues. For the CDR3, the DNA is TGCGCCAGCAGACCCGACAGAACCTACGAGCAGTACTTC. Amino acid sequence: CASRPDRTYEQYF.